This T cell receptor (beta chain) was recovered during a study of cytomegalovirus exposure and HLA in healthy donors. Researchers ran the PCR with 60 Vbeta and 13 Jbeta primers. This table comes from immunoSEQ multiplex PCR, and its TCRdb copy is limited to in-frame clones, with some not included. Counted here are around 160,000 clones, roughly 80% occurring once; the ten biggest clones make up about 2.9%. The CDR3 loop spans 12 amino acids. This clone came up once. The chain has TRBV23-1 and TRBJ2-5; no clear D gene. TRBJ2-7 matches the DNA end more closely, so the J call is doubtful. TRBV23-1 is an ORF, and what it does is uncertain. Sequences were obtained from PBMCs. The TCR was taken from a man aged 35-49 years in good health and CMV-seropositive. The CDR3 DNA reads TGCGCCAGCAGTCTCTACAGCTACGAGCAGTACTTC. Residues: CASSLYSYEQYF.